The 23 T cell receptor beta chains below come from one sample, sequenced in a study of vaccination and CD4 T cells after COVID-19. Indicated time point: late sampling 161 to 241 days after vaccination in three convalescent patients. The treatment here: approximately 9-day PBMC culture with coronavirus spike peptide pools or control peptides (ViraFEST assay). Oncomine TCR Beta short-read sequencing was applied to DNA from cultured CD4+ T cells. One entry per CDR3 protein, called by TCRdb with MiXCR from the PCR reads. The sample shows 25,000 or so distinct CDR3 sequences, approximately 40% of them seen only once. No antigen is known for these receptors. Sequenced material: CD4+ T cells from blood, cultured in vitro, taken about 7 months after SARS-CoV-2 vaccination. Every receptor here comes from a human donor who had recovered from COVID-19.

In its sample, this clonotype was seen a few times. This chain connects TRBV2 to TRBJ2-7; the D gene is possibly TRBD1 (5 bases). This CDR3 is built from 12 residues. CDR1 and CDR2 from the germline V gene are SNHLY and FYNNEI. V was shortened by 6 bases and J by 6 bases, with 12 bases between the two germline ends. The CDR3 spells CASRPRAREQYF. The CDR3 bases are TGTGCCAGCAGACCCAGGGCCCGCGAGCAGTACTTC.

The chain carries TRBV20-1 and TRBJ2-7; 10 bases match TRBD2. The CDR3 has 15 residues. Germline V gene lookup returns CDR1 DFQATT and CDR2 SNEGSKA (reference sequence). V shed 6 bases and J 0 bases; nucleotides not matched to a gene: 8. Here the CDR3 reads CSAYSQREGSYEQYF. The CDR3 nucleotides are TGCAGTGCCTACAGCCAGCGGGAGGGCTCCTACGAGCAGTACTTC.

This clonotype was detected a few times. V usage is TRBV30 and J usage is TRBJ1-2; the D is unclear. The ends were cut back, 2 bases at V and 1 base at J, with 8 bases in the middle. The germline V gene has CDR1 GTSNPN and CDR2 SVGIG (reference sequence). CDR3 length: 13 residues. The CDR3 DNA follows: TGTGCCTGGAGTCGCCACAGTAACTATGGCTACACCTTC. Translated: CAWSRHSNYGYTF. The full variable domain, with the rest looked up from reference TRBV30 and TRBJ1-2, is SQTIHQWPATLVQPVGSPLSLECTVEGTSNPNLYWYRQAAGRGLQLLFYSVGIGQISSEVPQNLSASRPQDRQFILSSKKLLLSDSGFYLCAWSRHSNYGYTFGSGTRLTVV.

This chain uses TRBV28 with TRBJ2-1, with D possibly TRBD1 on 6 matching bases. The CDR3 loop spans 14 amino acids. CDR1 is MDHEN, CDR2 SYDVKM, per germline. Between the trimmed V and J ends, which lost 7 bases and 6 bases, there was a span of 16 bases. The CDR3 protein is CASNTQTRGNEQFF. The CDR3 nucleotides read TGTGCCAGCAATACCCAGACCAGGGGCAATGAGCAGTTCTTC.

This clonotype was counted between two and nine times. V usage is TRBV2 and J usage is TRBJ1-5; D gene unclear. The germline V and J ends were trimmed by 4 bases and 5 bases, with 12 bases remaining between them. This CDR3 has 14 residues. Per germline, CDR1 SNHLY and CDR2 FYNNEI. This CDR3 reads CASSAVLPHQPQHF. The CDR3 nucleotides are TGTGCCAGCAGTGCGGTCCTACCCCATCAGCCCCAGCATTTT.

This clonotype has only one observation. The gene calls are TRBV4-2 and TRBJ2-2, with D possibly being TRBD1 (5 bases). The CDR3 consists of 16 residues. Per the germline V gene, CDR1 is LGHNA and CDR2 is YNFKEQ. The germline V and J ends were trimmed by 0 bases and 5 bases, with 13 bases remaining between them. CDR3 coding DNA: TGTGCCAGCAGCCAAGATCTCGTGGGGCTGACCGGGGAGCTGTTTTTT. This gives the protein CASSQDLVGLTGELFF.

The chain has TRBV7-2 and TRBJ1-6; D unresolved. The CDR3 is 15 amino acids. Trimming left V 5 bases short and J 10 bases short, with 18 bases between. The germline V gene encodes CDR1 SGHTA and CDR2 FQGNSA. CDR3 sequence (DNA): TGTGCCAGCAGCCCTTATCGCGGTTCGGACTCACCCCTCCACTTT. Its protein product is CASSPYRGSDSPLHF.

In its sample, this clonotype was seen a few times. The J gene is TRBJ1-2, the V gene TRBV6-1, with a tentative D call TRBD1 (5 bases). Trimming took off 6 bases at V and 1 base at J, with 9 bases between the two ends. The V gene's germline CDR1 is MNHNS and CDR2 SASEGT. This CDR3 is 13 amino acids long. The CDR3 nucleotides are TGTGCCAGCAGGGTAGACAGTAACTATGGCTACACCTTC. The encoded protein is CASRVDSNYGYTF.

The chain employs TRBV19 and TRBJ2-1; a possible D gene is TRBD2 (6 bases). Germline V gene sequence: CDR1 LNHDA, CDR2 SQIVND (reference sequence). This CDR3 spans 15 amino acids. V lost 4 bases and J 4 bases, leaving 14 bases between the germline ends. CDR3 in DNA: TGTGCCAGTAGTAGGGAGGCTCGGACTTACAATGAGCAGTTCTTC. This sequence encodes CASSREARTYNEQFF.

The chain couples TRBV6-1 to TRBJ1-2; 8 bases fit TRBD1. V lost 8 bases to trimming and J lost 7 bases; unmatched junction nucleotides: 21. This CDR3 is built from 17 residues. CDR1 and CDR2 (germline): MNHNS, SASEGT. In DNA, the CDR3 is TGTGCCAGCTCTCCAGGGGGCAGGGTACTTCCTCTACTTGGCTACACCTTC. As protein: CASSPGGRVLPLLGYTF.

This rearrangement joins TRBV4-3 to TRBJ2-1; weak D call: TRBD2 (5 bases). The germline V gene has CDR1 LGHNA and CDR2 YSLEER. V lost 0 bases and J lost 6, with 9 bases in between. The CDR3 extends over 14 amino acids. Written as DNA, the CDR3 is TGCGCCAGCAGCCAAGATCCCGGGGTCAATGAGCAGTTCTTC. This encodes CASSQDPGVNEQFF.

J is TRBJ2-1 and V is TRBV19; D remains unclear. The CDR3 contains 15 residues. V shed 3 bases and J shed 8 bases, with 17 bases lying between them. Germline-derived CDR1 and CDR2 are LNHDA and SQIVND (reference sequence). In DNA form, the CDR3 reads TGTGCCAGTAGTATGATGGGGTCGTATAGAGATGAGCAGTTCTTC. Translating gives CASSMMGSYRDEQFF.

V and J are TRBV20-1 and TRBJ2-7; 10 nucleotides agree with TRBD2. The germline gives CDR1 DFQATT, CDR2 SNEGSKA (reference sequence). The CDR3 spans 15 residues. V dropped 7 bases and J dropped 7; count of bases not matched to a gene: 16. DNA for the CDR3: TGCAGTGGGACAAGGGCTCTAGCGGGAGTAGGAGAGCAGTACTTC. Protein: CSGTRALAGVGEQYF.

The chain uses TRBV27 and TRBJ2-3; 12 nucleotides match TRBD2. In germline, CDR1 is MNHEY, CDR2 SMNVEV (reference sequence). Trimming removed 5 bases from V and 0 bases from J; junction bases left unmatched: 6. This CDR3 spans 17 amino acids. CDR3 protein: CASSPGLAGPSTDTQYF. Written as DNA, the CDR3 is TGTGCCAGCAGTCCGGGACTAGCGGGCCCTAGCACAGATACGCAGTATTTT.

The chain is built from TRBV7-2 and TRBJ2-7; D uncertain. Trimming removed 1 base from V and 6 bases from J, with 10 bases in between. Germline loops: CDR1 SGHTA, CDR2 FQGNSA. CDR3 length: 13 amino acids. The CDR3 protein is CASSLGRSFEQYF. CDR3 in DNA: TGTGCCAGCAGCTTAGGACGATCATTCGAGCAGTACTTC.

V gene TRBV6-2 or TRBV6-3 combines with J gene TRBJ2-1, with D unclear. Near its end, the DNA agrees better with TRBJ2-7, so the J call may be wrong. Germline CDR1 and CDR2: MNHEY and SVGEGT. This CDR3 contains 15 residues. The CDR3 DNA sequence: TGTGCCAGCAGACCGTACAGTGATCGGACGTACGAGCAGTACTTC. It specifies CASRPYSDRTYEQYF.

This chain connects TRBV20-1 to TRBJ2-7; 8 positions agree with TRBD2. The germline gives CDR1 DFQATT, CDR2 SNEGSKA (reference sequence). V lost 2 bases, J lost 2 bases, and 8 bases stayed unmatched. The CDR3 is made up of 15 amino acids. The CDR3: CSARKPSGSTYEQYF. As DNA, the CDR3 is TGCAGTGCTAGAAAACCTAGCGGGTCTACCTACGAGCAGTACTTC.

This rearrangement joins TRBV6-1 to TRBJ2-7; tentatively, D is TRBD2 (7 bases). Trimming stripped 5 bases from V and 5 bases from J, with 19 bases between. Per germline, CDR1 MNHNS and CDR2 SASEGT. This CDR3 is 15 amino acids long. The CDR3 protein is CASSHRGALRNEQYF. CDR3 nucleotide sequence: TGTGCCAGCAGTCACCGGGGGGCCCTGAGGAACGAGCAGTACTTC.

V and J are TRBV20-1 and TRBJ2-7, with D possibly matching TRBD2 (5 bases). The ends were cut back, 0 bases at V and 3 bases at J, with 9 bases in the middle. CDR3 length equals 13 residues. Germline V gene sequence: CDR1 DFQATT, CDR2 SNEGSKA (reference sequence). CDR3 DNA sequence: TGCAGTGCTAGAGAAAACCGGGACTACGAGCAGTACTTC. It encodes CSARENRDYEQYF.

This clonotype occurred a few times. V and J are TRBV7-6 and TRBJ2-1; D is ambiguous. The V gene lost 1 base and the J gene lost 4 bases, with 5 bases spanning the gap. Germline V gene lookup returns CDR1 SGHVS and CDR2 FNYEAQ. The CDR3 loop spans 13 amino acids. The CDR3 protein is CASSLVEYNEQFF. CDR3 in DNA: TGTGCCAGCAGCTTAGTGGAGTACAATGAGCAGTTCTTC.

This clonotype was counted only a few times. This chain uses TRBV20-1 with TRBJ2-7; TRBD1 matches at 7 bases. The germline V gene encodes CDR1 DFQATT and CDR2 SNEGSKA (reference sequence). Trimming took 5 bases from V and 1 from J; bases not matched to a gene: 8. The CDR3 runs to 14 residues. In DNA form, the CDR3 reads TGCAGTGCTTCACGGACAGGAATGTCCTACGAGCAGTACTTC. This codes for CSASRTGMSYEQYF.

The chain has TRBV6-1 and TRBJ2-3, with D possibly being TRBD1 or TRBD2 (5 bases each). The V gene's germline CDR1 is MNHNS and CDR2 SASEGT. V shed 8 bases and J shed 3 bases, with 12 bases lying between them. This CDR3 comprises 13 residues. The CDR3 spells CASRRGTTDTQYF. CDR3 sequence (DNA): TGTGCCAGCCGCAGAGGGACGACAGATACGCAGTATTTT.

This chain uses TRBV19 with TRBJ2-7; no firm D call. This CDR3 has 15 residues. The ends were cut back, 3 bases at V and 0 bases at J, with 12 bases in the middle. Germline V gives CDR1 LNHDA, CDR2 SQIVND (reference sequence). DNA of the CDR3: TGTGCCAGTAGTATCCAACCAGCGAGCTCCTACGAGCAGTACTTC. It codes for CASSIQPASSYEQYF.